This TCR beta chain appears in the sequencing data of a study of blood T cell repertoires in COVID-19. The V gene end was trimmed by 0 bases and the J gene end by 4 bases; junction bases not matched to a gene: 0. CDR1 and CDR2 from the germline V gene are SGHRS and YFSETQ. The CDR3 is 14 amino acids. The repertoire was sequenced with immunoSEQ multiplex PCR; TCRdb's copy has only in-frame clones and lacks some. The data show roughly 70,000 clones, approximately 90% seen once. This chain joins TRBV5-1 and TRBJ2-5, with 10 bases matching TRBD2. The receptor was isolated from a woman in her sixties with active COVID-19. The source material was peripheral blood. The CDR3 nucleotides read TGCGCCAGCAGCTTGGGGACTAGCGGAGAGACCCAGTACTTC. Protein product: CASSLGTSGETQYF.